Listed here are 3 T cell receptor beta chains from one sample, sequenced in a study of monozygotic twins with inflammatory bowel disease. Using the 5' RACE reads, TCRdb records one entry per CDR3 protein without DNA. Recorded for this sample: 200,000 to 250,000 distinct CDR3 sequences. The sequencing input was blood. Receptors were obtained from a human donor with ulcerative colitis or Crohn's disease, or a healthy co-twin of an affected twin (not recorded which).

The genes are TRBV5-1 and TRBJ1-5. The germline gives CDR1 SGHRS, CDR2 YFSETQ. CDR3 length equals 15 residues. Here the CDR3 reads CASSPTAGPYQPQHF.

V and J are TRBV29-1 and TRBJ2-1; there is no DNA to check the TCRdb D call of TRBD2. This CDR3 has 12 residues. Germline V CDR1 and CDR2: SQVTM, ANQGSEA. CDR3 region: CSVAEGSSEQFF.

The J gene is TRBJ2-1, the V gene TRBV4-3. The CDR3 runs to 15 residues. Germline lookup yields CDR1 LGHNA and CDR2 YSLEER. The chain's CDR3 is CASSQVVGVYNEQFF.